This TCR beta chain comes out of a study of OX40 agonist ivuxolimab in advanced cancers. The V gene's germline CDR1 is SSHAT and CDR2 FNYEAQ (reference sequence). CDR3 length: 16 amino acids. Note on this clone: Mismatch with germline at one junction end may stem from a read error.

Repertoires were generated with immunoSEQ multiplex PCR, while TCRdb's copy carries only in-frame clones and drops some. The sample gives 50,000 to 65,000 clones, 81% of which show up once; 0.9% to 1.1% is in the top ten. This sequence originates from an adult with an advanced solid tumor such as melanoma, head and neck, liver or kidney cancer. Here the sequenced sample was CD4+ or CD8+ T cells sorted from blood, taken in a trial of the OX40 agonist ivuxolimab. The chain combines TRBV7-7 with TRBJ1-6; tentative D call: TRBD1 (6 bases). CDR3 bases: TGTGCTAGCAGCTTAGATATGAGGGGGGACTATTCACCCCTCCACTTT. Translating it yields CASSLDMRGDYSPLHF.